This T cell receptor (beta chain) was profiled in a study of shared clonotypes between healthy human individuals. Turning to the study itself: Per donor, CD8 memory used one plate, CD8 naive used two, CD4 memory used three and CD4 naive used three.

Donors comprised healthy HIV-negative adults lacking recent acute infections or vaccinations. Per the original data handling: For the immunoSEQ data, sequences were junction-only without quality scores, so filtering differed. TCRdb's copy holds only in-frame clones and misses some; the assay was immunoSEQ multiplex PCR. The V and J calls and clone size were taken over from that table, and D and trimming were inferred from the DNA. Found here are 1,400,000 or so clones, approximately 98.5% of them singletons; the top ten hold approximately 0.4%. Germline values: CDR1 SNHLY, CDR2 FYNNEI. This CDR3 contains 15 residues. The V and J ends lost 2 bases and 3 bases, in that order; junction bases with no gene match: 3.

Sequenced: naive CD4+ T cells sorted from blood. Subset: CD45RA+ positively selected. This chain uses TRBV2 with TRBJ2-3, with 9 bases fitting TRBD1. The receptor was derived from a man younger than 40 in good health. The CDR3: CASSESQGATDTQYF. Here the CDR3 DNA reads TGTGCCAGCAGTGAATCACAGGGGGCAACAGATACGCAGTATTTT.